These 24 T cell receptor beta chains share one sample of origin, sequenced in a study of T cells in Graves' hyperthyroidism and ophthalmopathy. There were TCR beta CDR3 regions amplified from RNA transcripts. Primed by the HTBI set, a first-round RT-PCR was run on the TCR CDR3. TCRdb reprocessed the multiplex PCR reads with MiXCR, giving one entry per CDR3 protein. The repertoire consists of around 210,000 distinct CDR3 sequences, with 17% occurring once and the leading ten covering about 50%. Sequenced: blood. Receptor source: a woman between 50 and 59 years old with Graves' hyperthyroidism.

The chain recombines TRBV12-3 or TRBV12-4 with TRBJ2-5; 8 bases match TRBD1. V dropped 5 bases and J dropped 3; count of bases not matched to a gene: 5. This CDR3 is built from 14 residues. CDR3 amino acids: CASSPGTGEETQYF. DNA of the CDR3: TGTGCCAGCAGTCCCGGGACAGGTGAAGAGACCCAGTACTTC.

This clonotype has a handful of counts. The gene calls are TRBV7-9 and TRBJ2-1; 10 nucleotides align to TRBD2. Germline V gene data show CDR1 as SEHNR and CDR2 as FQNEAQ (reference sequence). This CDR3 has 13 amino acids. J was trimmed by 9 bases and V by 7 bases; bases with no gene match: 6. The CDR3 DNA reads TGTGCCAGCACCCAGCGGGAGGGGGCTGAGCAGTTCTTC. Protein: CASTQREGAEQFF.

The sample holds many counts of this clonotype. The chain links TRBV20-1 to TRBJ2-7, with TRBD1 matching 7 bases. Germline V gene sequence: CDR1 DFQATT, CDR2 SNEGSKA (reference sequence). V trimming: 6 bases; J trimming: 2 bases; junction bases outside the gene matches: 10. The CDR3 has 14 residues. CDR3 sequence reads: CSAGRTGNPYEQYF. The CDR3 DNA reads TGCAGTGCAGGAAGGACAGGTAACCCCTACGAGCAGTACTTC.

Ten or more counts support this clonotype. V is TRBV20-1 and J is TRBJ2-5, with 8 positions matching TRBD2. Germline-derived CDR1 and CDR2 are DFQATT and SNEGSKA (reference sequence). Germline trimming cut 4 bases from V and 3 bases from J; bases unmatched to any gene: 7. This CDR3 has 14 residues. In DNA form, the CDR3 reads TGCAGTGCTACCGGGGGGGCGACTAAAGAGACCCAGTACTTC. As protein: CSATGGATKETQYF.

This clonotype was seen repeatedly, ten times or more. The V gene is TRBV29-1, the J gene TRBJ1-1; maybe TRBD1 (6 bases). CDR1 and CDR2 (germline): SQVTM, ANQGSEA. This CDR3 has 16 residues. Between the trimmed V and J ends, which lost 0 bases and 2 bases, there was a span of 16 bases. The CDR3 spells CSVEDGNREANTEAFF. The CDR3 coding sequence is TGCAGCGTTGAAGATGGGAACAGGGAGGCTAACACTGAAGCTTTCTTT. The full variable domain, rest sourced from reference TRBV29-1 and TRBJ1-1, is SAVISQKPSRDICQRGTSLTIQCQVDSQVTMMFWYRQQPGQSLTLIATANQGSEATYESGFVIDKFPISRPNLTFSTLTVSNMSPEDSSIYLCSVEDGNREANTEAFFGQGTRLTVV.

This clonotype has ten or more counts. This chain links TRBV27 with TRBJ2-1, with D hard to call. The ends were cut back, 0 bases at V and 3 bases at J, with 6 bases in the middle. From germline, CDR1 is MNHEY and CDR2 SMNVEV (reference sequence). The CDR3 has 14 residues. The CDR3 DNA reads TGTGCCAGCAGTTTATCATCAGTCTACAATGAGCAGTTCTTC. Protein product: CASSLSSVYNEQFF.

This clonotype was recorded only once. V gene TRBV7-4 combines with J gene TRBJ2-7, with TRBD2 identical over 7 bases. CDR3 length: 16 residues. J gave up 0 bases and V 0 bases, and 5 bases lay outside the gene matches. CDR1 SGHVT and CDR2 SQSDAQ come from the germline V gene. This chain's CDR3 is CASSLAAGVLSYEQYF. DNA for the CDR3: TGTGCCAGCAGCTTAGCGGCGGGGGTCCTCTCCTACGAGCAGTACTTC.

This clonotype appeared a few times. The chain uses TRBV7-3 and TRBJ1-2, with D possibly TRBD1 on 6 matching bases. V lost 2 bases and J lost 4, with 17 bases in between. Per germline, CDR1 SGHTA and CDR2 FQGTGA. The CDR3 has 16 residues. DNA of the CDR3: TGTGCCAGCAGCTTAGAATTCGCGGGGGGCAGCTATGGCTACACCTTC. Its translation: CASSLEFAGGSYGYTF.

This clonotype was found a few times. This sequence may be a read error, since a much larger clone differs from it by one base. The chain combines TRBV6-2 or TRBV6-3 with TRBJ1-1; perhaps TRBD1 as D (6 bases). The CDR3 spans 13 residues. Germline CDR1 MNHEY, CDR2 SVGEGT. The CDR3 nucleotides are TGTGCCAGCAGAAAGAGGGGGAACACTGAAGCTCTCTTT. Translating it yields CASRKRGNTEALF.

This clonotype was observed a handful of times. This rearrangement joins TRBV20-1 to TRBJ2-3, with unresolved D. CDR3 size: 14 residues. The V gene's germline CDR1 is DFQATT and CDR2 SNEGSKA (reference sequence). The V end was cut by 2 bases, the J end by 0 bases, with 9 bases between. The CDR3 nucleotides read TGCAGTGCTAGATTTGTCGGGAGCACAGATACGCAGTATTTT. Translating gives CSARFVGSTDTQYF.

The chain has TRBV19 and TRBJ1-1; 8 bases agree with TRBD1. Trimming took 3 bases from V and 7 from J; bases not matched to a gene: 1. CDR1 LNHDA and CDR2 SQIVND come from the germline V gene (reference sequence). This CDR3 region has 12 residues. CDR3 nucleotides: TGTGCCAGTAGTATCGGACAGGGTGAAGCTTTCTTT. Residues: CASSIGQGEAFF.

There are a few counts of this clonotype. This rearrangement joins TRBV15 to TRBJ1-1; D ambiguous. Deletions cut 1 base from V and 3 bases from J, with 9 bases between. Looked up from germline, CDR1 is LNHNV and CDR2 is YYDKDF (reference sequence). The CDR3 contains 14 residues. CDR3 coding DNA: TGTGCCACCAGCAGAGCTAGGGTTGACACTGAAGCTTTCTTT. Translating gives CATSRARVDTEAFF.

This clonotype was seen repeatedly, ten times or more. V is TRBV27 and J is TRBJ2-7; TRBD1 aligns across 10 bases. The CDR3 extends over 14 amino acids. Germline CDR1 MNHEY, CDR2 SMNVEV (reference sequence). V was pared by 4 bases and J by 9 bases, with 9 bases of the junction left unmatched. Written as DNA, the CDR3 is TGTGCCAGCAGTTCCCGGGACAGGGGAAGGGTGCAGTACTTC. Residues: CASSSRDRGRVQYF.

In nucleotides, the CDR3 is TGTGCCAGCAGTTCCGACAGGCGCCTTGATCAGCCCCAGCATTTT. Its protein product is CASSSDRRLDQPQHF. The V gene is TRBV28, the J gene TRBJ1-5, with D tentatively TRBD1 (6 bases). The length of the CDR3 is 15 residues. Germline V gives CDR1 MDHEN, CDR2 SYDVKM. Trimming left V 4 bases short and J 5 bases short, with 15 bases between.

This clonotype was recorded at least ten times. This chain joins TRBV6-2 or TRBV6-3 and TRBJ2-1; D tentatively fits TRBD1 or TRBD2 (6 bases each). The V end was cut by 7 bases, the J end by 3 bases, with 19 bases between. The CDR3 length is 16 residues. Germline assignment: CDR1 MNHEY and CDR2 SVGEGT. The CDR3 region is CASKLASGVGYNEQFF. In nucleotides, the CDR3 is TGTGCCAGCAAACTAGCCTCAGGGGTAGGCTACAATGAGCAGTTCTTC.

The table lists this clonotype with many counts. V usage is TRBV7-9 and J usage is TRBJ2-1, with TRBD2 as a possible D gene (6 bases). The CDR3 sequence is 15 residues long. Trimming left V 5 bases short and J 5 bases short, with 16 bases between. Germline lookup yields CDR1 SEHNR and CDR2 FQNEAQ (reference sequence). The CDR3 DNA follows: TGTGCCAGCAGCAGGGGACTTACCGAGAACAATGAGCAGTTCTTC. It yields the protein CASSRGLTENNEQFF. The variable domain in full, completed from reference TRBV7-9 and TRBJ2-1, reads DTGVSQNPRHKITKRGQNVTFRCDPISEHNRLYWYRQTLGQGPEFLTYFQNEAQLEKSRLLSDRFSAERPKGSFSTLEIQRTEQGDSAMYLCASSRGLTENNEQFFGPGTRLTVL.

This clonotype was counted many times. The genes are TRBV2 and TRBJ2-1, with TRBD2 matching over 8 bases. The CDR3 has 13 amino acids. V lost 4 bases, J lost 7 bases, and 3 bases stayed unmatched. The germline V gene encodes CDR1 SNHLY and CDR2 FYNNEI. CDR3 bases: TGTGCCAGCAGTGGTATAGCGGGAAATGAGCAGTTCTTC. Translation gives CASSGIAGNEQFF. The full variable domain, its missing parts supplied by reference TRBV2 and TRBJ2-1, is EPEVTQTPSHQVTQMGQEVILRCVPISNHLYFYWYRQILGQKVEFLVSFYNNEISEKSEIFDDQFSVERPDGSNFTLKIRSTKLEDSAMYFCASSGIAGNEQFFGPGTRLTVL.

The chain combines TRBV3-1 with TRBJ2-1, with a tentative D call TRBD2 (6 bases). CDR3 length equals 13 residues. V was trimmed by 0 bases and J by 9 bases, leaving 9 bases between them. Germline-derived CDR1 and CDR2 are LGHDT and YNNKEL (reference sequence). CDR3: CASSQDLAVEQFF. CDR3 in DNA: TGTGCCAGCAGCCAAGATTTAGCGGTTGAGCAGTTCTTC.

This clonotype was counted a few times. J is TRBJ2-2 and V is TRBV6-1, with D maybe TRBD1 (6 bases). V was trimmed by 6 bases and J by 10 bases, leaving 15 bases between them. Per the germline V gene, CDR1 is MNHNS and CDR2 is SASEGT. This CDR3 region has 13 residues. The CDR3: CASRDSVGEELFF. CDR3 nucleotides: TGTGCCAGCAGGGACAGCGTCGGAGAGGAGCTGTTTTTT.

This clonotype was counted at least ten times. The V and J genes are TRBV11-3 and TRBJ2-2; tentatively, D is TRBD2 (6 bases). The V end was cut by 5 bases, the J end by 5 bases, with 9 bases between. Per germline, CDR1 SGHNT and CDR2 YENEEA. The CDR3 is 13 residues long. The CDR3 here is CASSLEGTGELFF. The CDR3 DNA is TGTGCCAGCAGCCTGGAGGGGACCGGGGAGCTGTTTTTT.

A word on this clonotype: The junction and the germline gene differ at one end; a read error may be behind it. This rearrangement joins TRBV5-1 to TRBJ1-3; 7 nucleotides agree with TRBD1. The CDR3 covers 14 residues. Germline CDR1 is SGHRS and CDR2 is YFSETQ. This CDR3 reads CASSKGTAGNTIYF. The CDR3 region has the DNA TGTGCCAGCAGCAAGGGGACAGCTGGAAACACCATATATTTT.

This clonotype was found a few times. The V call is TRBV30, the J call TRBJ2-1, with TRBD2 identical over 8 bases. The CDR3 runs to 17 residues. Unmatched junction bases numbered 17, after V lost 3 bases and J lost 7 bases. Germline V gene data show CDR1 as GTSNPN and CDR2 as SVGIG (reference sequence). CDR3 in DNA: TGTGCCTGGAGGGAGAGAACTACCGGGACTAGGAAAAATGAGCAGTTCTTC. Amino acids: CAWRERTTGTRKNEQFF.

This chain uses TRBV28 with TRBJ2-1, with 9 positions matching TRBD2. Trimming at V came to 3 bases and at J to 2 bases, leaving 8 bases not matched to a gene. Germline assignment: CDR1 MDHEN and CDR2 SYDVKM. CDR3 length equals 17 residues. The CDR3 is CASSLHSGRSPYNEQFF. In DNA, the CDR3 is TGTGCCAGCAGTTTGCACAGCGGGAGGAGTCCCTACAATGAGCAGTTCTTC.

This clonotype was recorded many times. V gene TRBV4-2 combines with J gene TRBJ1-2; D gene uncertain. Per germline, CDR1 LGHNA and CDR2 YNFKEQ. V was shortened by 0 bases and J by 10 bases, with 6 bases between the two germline ends. There are 11 residues in the CDR3. CDR3: CASSQDPFYTF. In nucleotides, the CDR3 is TGTGCCAGCAGCCAAGATCCCTTCTACACCTTC.